Shown below are 3 T cell receptor beta chains from a single sample sequenced in a study of T cell changes during pregnancy in multiple sclerosis. Repertoires were generated with immunoSEQ multiplex PCR, while TCRdb's copy carries only in-frame clones and drops some. The sample consists of approximately 110,000 clones, more than 85% of them appearing once. Sequencing used peripheral blood, obtained in the third trimester of pregnancy. These receptors were obtained from a female donor with multiple sclerosis, enrolled in a pregnancy study.

This chain uses TRBV30 with TRBJ1-2; D not certain. With 4 bases removed from V and 4 bases from J, the gap between germline ends came to 7 bases. This CDR3 has 11 residues. CDR1 is GTSNPN and CDR2 is SVGIG in the germline V gene (reference sequence). CDR3: CAWMEIYGYTF. The CDR3 bases are TGTGCCTGGATGGAGATCTATGGCTACACCTTC.

The rearrangement links TRBV9 to TRBJ2-1; D unclear. The V end was cut by 0 bases, the J end by 9 bases, with 7 bases between. This CDR3 is built from 12 residues. Germline assignment: CDR1 SGDLS and CDR2 YYNGEE. CDR3 in DNA: TGTGCCAGCAGCGTAGGGCCTGGTGAGCAGTTCTTC. Protein sequence: CASSVGPGEQFF. The complete variable domain, with remaining parts taken from reference TRBV9 and TRBJ2-1, reads DSGVTQTPKHLITATGQRVTLRCSPRSGDLSVYWYQQSLDQGLQFLIQYYNGEERAKGNILERFSAQQFPDLHSELNLSSLELGDSALYFCASSVGPGEQFFGPGTRLTVL.

The chain recombines TRBV6-5 with TRBJ2-7; D may be TRBD1 (5 bases). The V and J ends lost 4 bases and 5 bases respectively, with 9 bases between them. The germline V gene has CDR1 MNHEY and CDR2 SVGAGI. This CDR3 comprises 12 residues. The CDR3 sequence is CASSLPGNEQYF. DNA for the CDR3: TGTGCCAGCAGTTTGCCAGGGAACGAGCAGTACTTC.